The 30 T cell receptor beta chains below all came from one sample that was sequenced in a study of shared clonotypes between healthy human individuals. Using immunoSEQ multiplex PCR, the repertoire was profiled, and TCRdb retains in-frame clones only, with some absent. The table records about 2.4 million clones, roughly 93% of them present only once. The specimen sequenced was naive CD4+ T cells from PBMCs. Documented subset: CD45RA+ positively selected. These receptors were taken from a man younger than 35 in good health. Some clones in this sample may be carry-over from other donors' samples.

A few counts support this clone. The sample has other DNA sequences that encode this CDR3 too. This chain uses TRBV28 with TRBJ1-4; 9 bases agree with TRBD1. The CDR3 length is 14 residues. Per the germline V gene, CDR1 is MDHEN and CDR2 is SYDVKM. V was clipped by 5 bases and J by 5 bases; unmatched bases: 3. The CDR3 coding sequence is TGTGCCAGCAGTCGGACAGGGGCGAATGAAAAACTGTTTTTT. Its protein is CASSRTGANEKLFF.

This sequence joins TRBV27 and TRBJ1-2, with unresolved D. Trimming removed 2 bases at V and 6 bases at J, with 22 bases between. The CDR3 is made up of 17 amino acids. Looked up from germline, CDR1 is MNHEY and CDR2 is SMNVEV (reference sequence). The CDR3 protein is CASSLASIGRAGNGYTF. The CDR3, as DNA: TGTGCCAGCAGTTTAGCTTCTATTGGACGGGCGGGGAATGGCTACACCTTC.

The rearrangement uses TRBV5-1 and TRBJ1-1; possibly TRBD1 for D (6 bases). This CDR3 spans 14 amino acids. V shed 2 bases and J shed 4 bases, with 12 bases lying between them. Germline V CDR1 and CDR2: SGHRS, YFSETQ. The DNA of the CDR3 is TGCGCCAGCAGCTTTGAGGGGGAGGTCACTGAAGCTTTCTTT. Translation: CASSFEGEVTEAFF.

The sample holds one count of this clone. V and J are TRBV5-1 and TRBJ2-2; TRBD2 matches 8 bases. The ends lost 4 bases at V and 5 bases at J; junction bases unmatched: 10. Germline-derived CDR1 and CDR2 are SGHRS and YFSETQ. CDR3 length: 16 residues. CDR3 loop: CASSHPLAGGTGELFF. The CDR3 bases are TGCGCCAGCAGCCACCCACTTGCGGGAGGTACCGGGGAGCTGTTTTTT.

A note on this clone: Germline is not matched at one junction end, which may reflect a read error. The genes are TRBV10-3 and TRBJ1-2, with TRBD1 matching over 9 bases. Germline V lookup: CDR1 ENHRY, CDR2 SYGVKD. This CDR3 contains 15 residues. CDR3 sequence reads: CAISDMRQGGYGHTF. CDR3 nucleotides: TGTGCCATCAGTGATATGAGACAGGGGGGCTATGGCCACACCTTC.

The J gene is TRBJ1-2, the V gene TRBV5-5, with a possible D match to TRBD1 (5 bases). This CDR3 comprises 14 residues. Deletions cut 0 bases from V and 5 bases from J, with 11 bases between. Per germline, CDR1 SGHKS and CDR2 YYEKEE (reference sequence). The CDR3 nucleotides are TGTGCCAGCAGCTTGGTAGGAGAGGGGTATGGCTACACCTTC. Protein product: CASSLVGEGYGYTF.

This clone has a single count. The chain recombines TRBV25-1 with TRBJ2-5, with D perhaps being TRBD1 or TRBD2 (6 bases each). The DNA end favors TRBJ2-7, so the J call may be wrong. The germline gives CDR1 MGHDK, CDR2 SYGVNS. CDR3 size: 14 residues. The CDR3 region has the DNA TGTGCCAGCAGTGGTCGGGGGCAGTCCTACGAGCAGTACTTC. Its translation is CASSGRGQSYEQYF.

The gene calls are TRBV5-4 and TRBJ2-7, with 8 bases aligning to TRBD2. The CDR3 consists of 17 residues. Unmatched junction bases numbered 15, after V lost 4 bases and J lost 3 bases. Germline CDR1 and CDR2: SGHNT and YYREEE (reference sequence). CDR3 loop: CASSRRKVREENYEQYF. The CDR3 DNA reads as TGTGCCAGCAGCCGCCGAAAGGTGCGGGAGGAAAACTACGAGCAGTACTTC.

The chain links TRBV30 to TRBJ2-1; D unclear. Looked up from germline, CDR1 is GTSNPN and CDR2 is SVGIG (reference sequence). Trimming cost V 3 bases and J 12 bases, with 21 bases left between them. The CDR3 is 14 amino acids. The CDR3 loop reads CAWRANGSRWTQFF. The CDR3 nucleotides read TGTGCCTGGAGGGCAAATGGTAGCCGGTGGACGCAGTTCTTC.

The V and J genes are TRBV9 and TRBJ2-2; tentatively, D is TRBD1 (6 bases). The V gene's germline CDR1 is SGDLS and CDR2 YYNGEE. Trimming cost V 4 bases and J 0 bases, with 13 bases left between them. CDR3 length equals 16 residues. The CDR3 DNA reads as TGTGCCAGCAGCCCCCCCGGGACACCGAACACCGGGGAGCTGTTTTTT. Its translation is CASSPPGTPNTGELFF.

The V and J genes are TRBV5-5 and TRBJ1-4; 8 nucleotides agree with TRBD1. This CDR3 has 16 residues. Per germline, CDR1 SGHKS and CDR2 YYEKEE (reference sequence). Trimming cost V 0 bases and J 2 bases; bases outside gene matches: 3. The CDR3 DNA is TGTGCCAGCAGCTTGGGCAGGGGGCCGACTAATGAAAAACTGTTTTTT. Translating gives CASSLGRGPTNEKLFF.

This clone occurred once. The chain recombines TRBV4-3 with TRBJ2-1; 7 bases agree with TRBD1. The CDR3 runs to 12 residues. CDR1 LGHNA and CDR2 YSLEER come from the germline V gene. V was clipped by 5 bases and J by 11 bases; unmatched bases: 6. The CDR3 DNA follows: TGCGCCAGCAGCGATCCGGGACAGAAGCAGTTCTTC. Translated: CASSDPGQKQFF.

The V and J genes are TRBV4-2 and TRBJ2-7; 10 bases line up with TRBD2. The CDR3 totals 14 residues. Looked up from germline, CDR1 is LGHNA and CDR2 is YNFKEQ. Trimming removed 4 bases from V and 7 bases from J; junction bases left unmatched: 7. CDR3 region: CASSPSGSSWEQYF. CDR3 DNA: TGTGCCAGCAGCCCTAGCGGGAGTTCGTGGGAGCAGTACTTC.

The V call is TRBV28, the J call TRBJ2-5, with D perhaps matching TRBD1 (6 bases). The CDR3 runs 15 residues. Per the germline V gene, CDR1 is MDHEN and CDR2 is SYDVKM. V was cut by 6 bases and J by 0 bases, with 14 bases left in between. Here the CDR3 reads CASSPQQGHQETQYF. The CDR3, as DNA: TGTGCCAGCAGCCCTCAACAGGGACACCAAGAGACCCAGTACTTC.

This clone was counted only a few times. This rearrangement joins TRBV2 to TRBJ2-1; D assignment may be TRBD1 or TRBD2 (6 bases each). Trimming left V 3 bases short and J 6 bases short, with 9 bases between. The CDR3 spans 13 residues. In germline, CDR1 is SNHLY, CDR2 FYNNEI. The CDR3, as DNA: TGTGCCAGCAGTGATGGGGGGCTCAATGAGCAGTTCTTC. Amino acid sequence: CASSDGGLNEQFF.

CDR3 in amino acids: CASSYSPGQGGETQYF. CDR3 DNA sequence: TGTGCCAGCAGCTATTCTCCGGGACAGGGGGGAGAGACCCAGTACTTC. The chain employs TRBV5-6 and TRBJ2-5, with 11 bases that match TRBD1. There are 16 residues in the CDR3. Germline trimming cut 3 bases from V and 4 bases from J; bases unmatched to any gene: 8. Germline V gives CDR1 SGHDT, CDR2 YYEEEE.

The chain's CDR3 is CASSPLGGSKTDTQYF. The CDR3 DNA follows: TGTGCCAGCAGCCCCCTTGGCGGGTCCAAGACAGATACGCAGTATTTT. V gene TRBV5-8 combines with J gene TRBJ2-3; D might be TRBD2 (5 bases). Trimming removed 4 bases from V and 3 bases from J, with 18 bases in between. The CDR3 sequence is 16 residues long. Germline-derived CDR1 and CDR2 are SGHTS and YDEGEE.

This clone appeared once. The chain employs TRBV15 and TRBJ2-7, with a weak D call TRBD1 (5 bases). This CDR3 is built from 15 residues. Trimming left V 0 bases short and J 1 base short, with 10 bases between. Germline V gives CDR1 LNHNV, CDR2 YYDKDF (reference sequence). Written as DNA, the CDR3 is TGTGCCACCAGCAGAGAGAAAGGGGTTTCCTACGAGCAGTACTTC. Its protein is CATSREKGVSYEQYF.

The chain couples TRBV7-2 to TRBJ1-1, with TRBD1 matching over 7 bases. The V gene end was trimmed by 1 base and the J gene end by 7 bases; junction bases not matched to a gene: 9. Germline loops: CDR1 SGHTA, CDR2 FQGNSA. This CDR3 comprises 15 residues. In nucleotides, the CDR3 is TGTGCCAGCAGCTTAGGGGCCACAGGGGACGGTGAAGCTTTCTTT. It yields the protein CASSLGATGDGEAFF.

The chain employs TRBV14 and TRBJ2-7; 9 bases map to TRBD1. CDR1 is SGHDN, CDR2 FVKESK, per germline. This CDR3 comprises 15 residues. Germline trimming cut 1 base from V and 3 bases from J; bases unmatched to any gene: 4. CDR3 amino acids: CASSQGWDRVYEQYF. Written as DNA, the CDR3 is TGTGCCAGCAGCCAAGGGTGGGACAGGGTCTACGAGCAGTACTTC.

CDR3 sequence (DNA): TGTGCCAGCCGCCCCAGGACCTCTAGCACAGATACGCAGTATTTT. It yields the protein CASRPRTSSTDTQYF. V usage is TRBV18 and J usage is TRBJ2-3; D unresolved. V was pared by 8 bases and J by 0 bases, with 15 bases between. This CDR3 region has 15 residues. In germline, CDR1 is KGHSH, CDR2 LQKENI.

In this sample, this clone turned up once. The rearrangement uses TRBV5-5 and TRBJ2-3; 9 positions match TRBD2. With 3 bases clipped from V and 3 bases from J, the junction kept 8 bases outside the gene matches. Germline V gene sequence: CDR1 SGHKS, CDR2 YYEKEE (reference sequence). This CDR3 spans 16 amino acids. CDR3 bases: TGTGCCAGCAGCTCAGGACTAGCGCGCTCTACAGATACGCAGTATTTT. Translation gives CASSSGLARSTDTQYF.

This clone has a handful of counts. The CDR3 bases are TGTGCCAGTAGTATGAGGCTGGGGTTGGATCAGCCCCAGCATTTT. As protein: CASSMRLGLDQPQHF. This chain connects TRBV19 to TRBJ1-5; D gene unclear. The length of the CDR3 is 15 residues. Germline V lookup: CDR1 LNHDA, CDR2 SQIVND (reference sequence). Trimming stripped 3 bases from V and 5 bases from J, with 14 bases between.

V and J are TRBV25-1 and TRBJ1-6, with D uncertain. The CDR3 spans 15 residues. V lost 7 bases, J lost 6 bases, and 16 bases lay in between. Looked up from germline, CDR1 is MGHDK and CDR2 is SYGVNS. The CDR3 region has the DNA TGTGCCAGCACCCCCTCAGGCCGTGGTAATTCACCCCTCCACTTT. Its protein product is CASTPSGRGNSPLHF.

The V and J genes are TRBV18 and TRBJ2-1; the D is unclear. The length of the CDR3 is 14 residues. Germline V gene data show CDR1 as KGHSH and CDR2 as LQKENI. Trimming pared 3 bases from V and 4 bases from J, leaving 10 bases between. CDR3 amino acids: CASSPPLRYNEQFF. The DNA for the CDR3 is TGTGCCAGCTCACCTCCTCTCAGGTACAATGAGCAGTTCTTC.

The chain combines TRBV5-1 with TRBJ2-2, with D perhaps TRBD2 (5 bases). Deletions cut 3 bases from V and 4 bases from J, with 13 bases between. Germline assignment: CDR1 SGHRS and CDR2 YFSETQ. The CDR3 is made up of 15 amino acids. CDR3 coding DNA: TGCGCCAGCAGCTCCCGGACTCGGGGCACCGGGGAGCTGTTTTTT. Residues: CASSSRTRGTGELFF. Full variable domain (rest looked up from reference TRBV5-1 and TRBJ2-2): KAGVTQTPRYLIKTRGQQVTLSCSPISGHRSVSWYQQTPGQGLQFLFEYFSETQRNKGNFPGRFSGRQFSNSRSEMNVSTLELGDSALYLCASSSRTRGTGELFFGEGSRLTVL.

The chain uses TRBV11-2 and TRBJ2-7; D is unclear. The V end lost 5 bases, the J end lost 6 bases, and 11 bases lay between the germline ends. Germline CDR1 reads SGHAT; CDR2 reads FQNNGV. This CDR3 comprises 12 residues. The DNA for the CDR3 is TGTGCCAGCAGCCCTCAGATGCGCGAGCAGTACTTC. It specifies CASSPQMREQYF.

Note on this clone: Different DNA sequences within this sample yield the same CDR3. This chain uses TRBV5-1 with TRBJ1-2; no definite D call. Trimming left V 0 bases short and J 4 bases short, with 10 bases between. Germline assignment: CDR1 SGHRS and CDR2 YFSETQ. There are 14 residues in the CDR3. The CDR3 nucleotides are TGCGCCAGCAGCTTGGAGGGTTCAGGCTATGGCTACACCTTC. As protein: CASSLEGSGYGYTF. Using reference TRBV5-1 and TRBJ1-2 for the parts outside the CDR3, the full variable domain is KAGVTQTPRYLIKTRGQQVTLSCSPISGHRSVSWYQQTPGQGLQFLFEYFSETQRNKGNFPGRFSGRQFSNSRSEMNVSTLELGDSALYLCASSLEGSGYGYTFGSGTRLTVV.

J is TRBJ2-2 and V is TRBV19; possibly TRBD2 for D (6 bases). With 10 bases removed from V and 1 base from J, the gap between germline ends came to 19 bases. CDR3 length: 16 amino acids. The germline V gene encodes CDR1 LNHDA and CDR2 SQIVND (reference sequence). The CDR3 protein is CATAGILGENTGELFF. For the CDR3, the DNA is TGTGCCACCGCGGGGATACTGGGGGAGAACACCGGGGAGCTGTTTTTT.

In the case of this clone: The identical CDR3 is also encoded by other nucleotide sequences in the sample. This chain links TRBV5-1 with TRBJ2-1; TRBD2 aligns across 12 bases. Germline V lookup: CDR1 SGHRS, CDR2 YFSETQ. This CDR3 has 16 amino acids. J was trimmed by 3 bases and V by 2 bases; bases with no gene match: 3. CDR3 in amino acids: CASSFGLAGYYNEQFF. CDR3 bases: TGCGCCAGCAGCTTCGGACTAGCGGGATACTACAATGAGCAGTTCTTC.